The 14 T cell receptor beta chains below were found in one sample sequenced in a study of cytomegalovirus exposure and HLA in healthy donors. The primer mix had 60 Vbeta and 13 Jbeta primers. Measured with immunoSEQ multiplex PCR; TCRdb has only the in-frame clones, and not every one. The data hold 150,000 to 200,000 clones, with roughly four fifths observed a single time. Input material: PBMCs. Source of these receptors: a man aged 45 to 65 in good health and CMV-seropositive.

The rearrangement links TRBV4-3 to TRBJ1-4, with TRBD1 matching over 8 bases. After removal of 4 bases from V and 3 bases from J, the junction contained 13 bases not matched to a gene. CDR1 is LGHNA, CDR2 YSLEER, per germline. This CDR3 has 18 residues. The CDR3 DNA reads TGCGCCAGCAGCCCAGACAGGGGCCCCGGGGTAGCTAATGAAAAACTGTTTTTT. It yields the protein CASSPDRGPGVANEKLFF.

A word on this clone: At one of its ends the junction is not consistent with the germline gene, which may arise from a read error. The J gene is TRBJ1-1, the V gene TRBV7-9; weak D call: TRBD1 (5 bases). Germline V lookup: CDR1 SEHNR, CDR2 FQNEAQ (reference sequence). The CDR3 runs 11 residues. The CDR3 sequence is CSSSLGGDAFF. The CDR3 DNA reads as TGTTCCAGCAGCCTGGGGGGGGACGCTTTCTTT.

The CDR3 nucleotides read TGTGCCAGCATCGGCGGGGGCACAGATACGCAGTATTTT. Protein product: CASIGGGTDTQYF. The chain uses TRBV7-9 and TRBJ2-3, with a possible D match to TRBD2 (6 bases). The CDR3 spans 13 residues. The germline V gene has CDR1 SEHNR and CDR2 FQNEAQ (reference sequence). Trimming shortened V by 7 bases and J by 1 base, and 9 bases separated the two germline ends.

The table lists this clone with a count of one. CDR3 residues: CASSLGRDDGYTF. The CDR3 nucleotides are TGTGCCAGCAGCTTGGGCAGGGATGATGGCTACACCTTC. The rearrangement uses TRBV5-4 and TRBJ1-2; maybe TRBD1 (5 bases). CDR3 length equals 13 residues. V was trimmed by 0 bases and J by 6 bases, leaving 9 bases between them. In germline, CDR1 is SGHNT, CDR2 YYREEE (reference sequence).

The genes are TRBV9 and TRBJ2-1; 7 bases fit TRBD2. CDR3 length: 15 amino acids. CDR1 is SGDLS and CDR2 is YYNGEE in the germline V gene. After removal of 2 bases from V and 10 bases from J, the junction contained 12 bases not matched to a gene. CDR3 nucleotides: TGTGCCAGCAGCGTTTTCACTAGCGCTGGCGTAGAGCAGTTCTTC. As protein: CASSVFTSAGVEQFF.

The chain recombines TRBV12-5 with TRBJ1-2; 8 bases agree with TRBD1. This CDR3 has 14 amino acids. Germline CDR1 is LGHNT and CDR2 is FRNRAP. Germline trimming cut 6 bases from V and 2 bases from J; bases unmatched to any gene: 5. CDR3 in amino acids: CASGWDRPNYGYTF. The CDR3 DNA follows: TGTGCTAGTGGCTGGGACAGGCCCAACTATGGCTACACCTTC.

This sequence joins TRBV9 and TRBJ2-1; 7 nucleotides agree with TRBD1. CDR3 length: 15 residues. CDR1 SGDLS and CDR2 YYNGEE come from the germline V gene. Trimming removed 3 bases from V and 0 bases from J; junction bases left unmatched: 3. For the CDR3, the DNA is TGTGCCAGCAGCGAGACAGGGAGCTCCTACAATGAGCAGTTCTTC. Its protein is CASSETGSSYNEQFF.

The chain has TRBV5-1 and TRBJ2-5; 14 nucleotides align to TRBD2. There are 14 residues in the CDR3. Germline CDR1 SGHRS, CDR2 YFSETQ. The J segment lost 7 bases and the V segment lost 8 bases, leaving 7 bases of the junction unmatched. The CDR3 sequence: CARRLAGGPGTQYF. The CDR3 nucleotides read TGCGCCAGAAGACTAGCGGGGGGGCCGGGGACCCAGTACTTC.

The rearrangement joins TRBV4-1 to TRBJ1-5, with D maybe TRBD1 (6 bases). Germline CDR1 reads MGHRA; CDR2 reads YSYEKL. With 0 bases removed from V and 5 bases from J, the gap between germline ends came to 11 bases. This CDR3 region has 15 residues. The CDR3 sequence: CASSQDHRVHQPQHF. Written as DNA, the CDR3 is TGCGCCAGCAGCCAAGATCACAGGGTCCATCAGCCCCAGCATTTT.

This clone was observed once. The genes are TRBV29-1 and TRBJ2-7; 10 bases are a match to TRBD2. The V gene end was trimmed by 6 bases and the J gene end by 4 bases; junction bases not matched to a gene: 12. There are 15 residues in the CDR3. Per germline, CDR1 SQVTM and CDR2 ANQGSEA. CDR3 amino acids: CSVAPRLAGEYEQYF. The CDR3 region has the DNA TGCAGCGTCGCTCCTAGGCTAGCGGGAGAATACGAGCAGTACTTC.

The J gene is TRBJ2-7, the V gene TRBV30; 14 bases match TRBD2. The CDR3 is made up of 15 amino acids. Per the germline V gene, CDR1 is GTSNPN and CDR2 is SVGIG (reference sequence). V shed 1 base, J shed 6 bases, and the junction held 5 bases outside the gene matches. The chain's CDR3 is CAWSEGLAGVTEQYF. The CDR3 DNA is TGTGCCTGGAGTGAGGGACTAGCGGGAGTAACCGAGCAGTACTTC.

This chain uses TRBV6-5 with TRBJ1-1; D might be TRBD1 (5 bases). This CDR3 comprises 15 residues. V was clipped by 6 bases and J by 1 base, with 15 bases between them. CDR1 is MNHEY and CDR2 is SVGAGI in the germline V gene. CDR3 amino acids: CASSGGTFRNTEAFF. The CDR3 DNA reads TGTGCCAGCAGCGGGGGGACTTTTCGGAACACTGAAGCTTTCTTT.

The chain joins TRBV28 to TRBJ2-2; 9 positions agree with TRBD2. The CDR3 loop spans 15 amino acids. J gave up 7 bases and V 5 bases, and 8 bases lay outside the gene matches. Germline V gene lookup returns CDR1 MDHEN and CDR2 SYDVKM. The CDR3 bases are TGTGCCAGCAGTCCCTTAGCGGGGGTCAGCGGGGAGCTGTTTTTT. Translation gives CASSPLAGVSGELFF.

J is TRBJ1-2 and V is TRBV10-2; D is ambiguous. CDR3 length equals 14 residues. Germline-derived CDR1 and CDR2 are WSHSY and SAAADI. The V end was cut by 3 bases, the J end by 0 bases, with 8 bases between. The CDR3 nucleotides are TGCGCCAGCAGTGATGGCCCAACTAACTATGGCTACACCTTC. It is translated as CASSDGPTNYGYTF.